The T cell receptor beta chain under discussion was sequenced for a study of cytomegalovirus exposure and HLA in healthy donors. The V and J ends lost 5 bases and 0 bases respectively, with 7 bases between them. The CDR3 sequence is 13 residues long. Germline V gene lookup returns CDR1 LNHDA and CDR2 SQIVND (reference sequence). It was with 60 Vbeta and 13 Jbeta primers that the PCR ran. Method: immunoSEQ multiplex PCR; TCRdb's copy keeps in-frame clones and lacks some. The sample includes 150,000 to 200,000 clones, approximately 80% of them seen just once. The clonotype comes from a middle-aged man in good health and CMV-seropositive. Sequencing input: PBMCs. This rearrangement joins TRBV19 to TRBJ1-1; no clear D gene. The CDR3 here is CASSAHLNTEAFF. The CDR3 DNA is TGTGCCAGTAGTGCCCACTTGAACACTGAAGCTTTCTTT. Looking up the rest from reference TRBV19 and TRBJ1-1 gives the full variable domain: DGGITQSPKYLFRKEGQNVTLSCEQNLNHDAMYWYRQDPGQGLRLIYYSQIVNDFQKGDIAEGYSVSREKKESFPLTVTSAQKNPTAFYLCASSAHLNTEAFFGQGTRLTVV.